This TCR beta chain was obtained from a study of long-term antiretroviral therapy in people with HIV. The assay used was immunoSEQ (version v3.0), run at survey level. Method: immunoSEQ multiplex PCR; TCRdb's copy keeps in-frame clones and lacks some. The repertoire consists of over 15,000 clones, with roughly three quarters occurring once and the leading ten covering 11%. Regarding the study as a whole: Diversity increased after ART yet remained lower than in transplant donor controls. Samples were collected from the mid-2000s to the late 2010s under possibly less effective ART regimens. Those clones which expanded before ART made up the dominant part of the repertoire at all time points.

With regard to this clone: Its target is unknown.

Every HIV-positive participant received treatment in the United States. The CDR3 is made up of 15 amino acids. From germline, CDR1 is LNHDA and CDR2 SQIVND (reference sequence). V dropped 3 bases and J dropped 7; count of bases not matched to a gene: 10. This TCR derives from a woman in her thirties or forties with HIV. This chain joins TRBV19 and TRBJ1-2; 8 bases match TRBD1. This material consisted of unsorted PBMCs, taken 2.3 years after starting antiretroviral therapy. CDR3 DNA: TGTGCCAGTAGTATGACCTTGGGACAGGATTTTGGCTACACCTTC. Encoded protein: CASSMTLGQDFGYTF.